The sequence of this TCR beta chain was determined in a study of OX40 agonist ivuxolimab in advanced cancers. With respect to the entire study: Ivuxolimab was an agonistic, fully human IgG2 monoclonal antibody directed against OX40 (CD134), a costimulatory receptor. Among the 50 to 55 dose-escalation patients, about 20 had hepatocellular carcinoma, approximately 15 melanoma, 9 renal cell carcinoma and 9 head and neck cancer. The dose-escalation cohort was roughly 83% male with a mean age of about 60 years, ranging from roughly 23 to 90. The paper describes the monotherapy dose-escalation part (N of about 57 patients) of the phase I trial of ivuxolimab. Partial responses occurred in three dose-escalation patients: two with cutaneous melanoma and one with hepatocellular carcinoma. Prior anti-PD-1, anti-PD-L1 or anti-CTLA-4 therapy was permitted, and about two fifths of dose-escalation patients had received checkpoint inhibitors. Peripheral TCRbeta sequencing was intended to test whether TCR sequence diversity was altered and clonal T-cell expansion was caused by ivuxolimab. Intravenous ivuxolimab was administered to patients every 2 weeks at six dose levels: 0.01, 0.1, 0.3, 1.5, 3 and 10 mg/kg. Here is what the overall study found, with its caveats: Antigen specificity was not determined for the clonally expanded peripheral T cells. Clonal expansion of both CD4+ and CD8+ blood T cells was observed from baseline to week 6 at doses 0.1 to 3.0 mg/kg. Low levels of normalized T-cell clonal expansion were also seen in some patients who did not respond. In partial responders in the 0.1-3.0 mg/kg groups, normalized peripheral clonal expansion was found to be among the lowest, especially among CD8+ T cells. After ivuxolimab, CD8+ T cells had more expanded clones than CD4+ T cells on average.

For sequencing of the TCRbeta CDR3 region, genomic DNA was extracted from the sorted cells. The immunoSEQ Assay was used to sequence the TCRbeta CDR3 regions. Sourced from immuneACCESS, this table was stored by TCRdb with only in-frame sequences that have V and J called. A share of the clones is absent; for the studies checked, an unresolved V gene accounts for under half, and the remainder has no known explanation. This sample lists some 64,000 clones; roughly nine tenths were detected once. 0.67% of the sample is in the top ten clones. Patients with a history of autoimmune disease or receiving systemic immunosuppression were excluded from the trial. Peripheral blood for TCR sequencing was collected from all dose cohorts at baseline, on cycle 4 day 1, and on cycle 7 day 1. Samples were obtained from an open-label, multicenter, first-in-human phase I dose-escalation trial of ivuxolimab. The trial enrolled adults with locally advanced or metastatic head and neck squamous cell, hepatocellular, melanoma or renal cell carcinoma. Before TCR sequencing, CD4+ and CD8+ T cells were separately sorted from peripheral blood.

Unmatched junction bases come to 7, with V trimmed by 4 bases and J by 3 bases. CDR3 length: 15 amino acids, cysteine to phenylalanine. The DNA shown is the 45-base CDR3, in frame from base 1. The germline V gene provides CDR1 SGHRS and CDR2 YFSETQ. On this clone: Its antigen remains undetermined. No much larger clone exists at a distance of one base, and base qualities are not known.

This sequence uses TRBV5-1 and TRBJ2-7; a stretch of 10 junction bases matches TRBD1. The source was CD4+ or CD8+ T cells sorted from blood, collected in a trial of the OX40 agonist ivuxolimab. This TCR was sampled from an adult with an advanced solid tumor such as melanoma, head and neck, liver or kidney cancer. The CDR3: CASSRGGQGFYEQYF. The nucleotide sequence reads as follows: TGCGCCAGCAGCCGCGGGGGACAGGGGTTCTACGAGCAGTACTTC. Beyond the CDR3, the reference TRBV5-1 and TRBJ2-7 genes provide the residues; the full variable domain reads: KAGVTQTPRYLIKTRGQQVTLSCSPISGHRSVSWYQQTPGQGLQFLFEYFSETQRNKGNFPGRFSGRQFSNSRSEMNVSTLELGDSALYLCASSRGGQGFYEQYFGPGTRLTVT.